This TCR beta chain is from a study of blood T cell repertoires in COVID-19. Assay: immunoSEQ multiplex PCR; the TCRdb copy retains only in-frame clones and omits some. Seen here are 310,000 or so clones, approximately 82% observed once, and the top ten hold about 1.2%. CDR1 and CDR2 (germline): ENHRY, SYGVKD. Trimming pared 4 bases from V and 3 bases from J, leaving 12 bases between. The CDR3 extends over 14 amino acids. The source material was peripheral blood. This sequence was found in a woman in her fifties or sixties with acute or convalescent COVID-19. The rearrangement joins TRBV10-3 to TRBJ1-2; D unclear. The CDR3 coding sequence is TGTGCCATCAGTGTGGCGGAGGAGGACTATGGCTACACCTTC. Translated: CAISVAEEDYGYTF.